These T cell receptor beta chains were read from a single sample in a study of blood T cell repertoires in COVID-19. Here immunoSEQ multiplex PCR was the method, and the copy in TCRdb shows in-frame clones only, minus some. This repertoire shows around 250,000 clones, 80% to 90% found once; its top ten account for 3.1%. The sample comprised PBMCs or T cells enriched from blood (not recorded which). These receptors came from a woman aged 40 to 49 who had been exposed to COVID-19. The CDR3 runs from the conserved cysteine through the conserved F or W. A D gene is named only where the DNA matches it firmly. The listing skips clone size in some rows; elsewhere it reads once, few, many or a size class.

>TRBV10-3|TRBJ2-1|NA|NA
CAISEANEQFF
TGTGCCATCAGTGAAGCTAATGAGCAGTTCTTC
>TRBV28|TRBJ1-2|NA|NA
CASSQRDVVYGYTF
TGTGCCAGCAGTCAGCGGGACGTCGTCTATGGCTACACCTTC
>TRBV2|TRBJ2-5|NA|NA
CASQQETQYF
TGTGCCAGCCAGCAAGAGACCCAGTACTTC
>TRBV27|TRBJ2-5|NA|NA
CASSFGQGSGETQYF
TGTGCCAGCAGTTTTGGGCAGGGAAGTGGCGAGACCCAGTACTTC
>TRBV14|TRBJ1-3|once|NA
CASSQEDGHGNTIYF
TGTGCCAGCAGCCAAGAGGACGGACACGGAAACACCATATATTTT
>TRBV4-1|TRBJ1-2|NA|TRBD1
CASSHSQQGKGYGYTF
TGCGCCAGCAGCCACTCCCAACAGGGGAAGGGCTATGGCTACACCTTC
>TRBV9|TRBJ1-2|NA|NA
CASSVLLDGATGNGYTF
TGTGCCAGCAGCGTCCTATTAGACGGTGCTACGGGGAATGGCTACACCTTC
>TRBV30|TRBJ2-7|NA|TRBD1
CAWRDRDRGRGTPYEQYF
TGTGCCTGGAGGGACCGGGACAGGGGAAGGGGGACCCCCTACGAGCAGTACTTC
>TRBV30|TRBJ1-4|NA|NA
CACDTTNEKLFF
TGTGCCTGTGACACAACTAATGAAAAACTGTTTTTT
>TRBV4-2|TRBJ2-3|NA|TRBD2
CASSQKTSGTEGTQYF
TGTGCCAGCAGCCAAAAGACTAGCGGAACCGAAGGTACGCAGTATTTT
>TRBV19|TRBJ2-1|NA|NA
CASSITRTRSRHEQFF
TGTGCCAGTAGTATAACTAGGACTCGGAGCCGACATGAGCAGTTCTTC
>TRBV18|TRBJ1-1|NA|TRBD1
CASSPLTGGTEAFF
TGTGCCAGCTCACCTTTGACAGGGGGCACTGAAGCTTTCTTT
>TRBV20-1|TRBJ2-7|NA|NA
CSALRGREQYF
TGCAGTGCGTTAAGGGGTCGCGAGCAGTACTTC
>TRBV28|TRBJ2-3|NA|TRBD2
CASSSGLAQTDTQYF
TGTGCCAGCAGTTCCGGACTAGCGCAGACAGATACGCAGTATTTT
>TRBV6-5|TRBJ2-3|NA|NA
CASSYSRGSTDTQYF
TGTGCCAGCAGTTATAGTAGAGGGAGCACAGATACGCAGTATTTT
>TRBV5-4|TRBJ2-7|NA|TRBD2
CASSLVGSGGFGYEQYF
TGTGCCAGCAGCTTGGTTGGTAGCGGGGGTTTCGGCTACGAGCAGTACTTC
>TRBV9|TRBJ2-7|NA|TRBD1
CASSVGGQAHEQYF
TGTGCCAGCAGCGTAGGGGGACAGGCCCACGAGCAGTACTTC
>TRBV10-3|TRBJ2-1|NA|TRBD2
CAISESLGVAGGGNEQFF
TGTGCCATCAGTGAGTCGTTGGGAGTAGCGGGAGGGGGAAATGAGCAGTTCTTC
>TRBV4-1|TRBJ1-4|NA|NA
CASSQDQGPNEKLFF
TGCGCCAGCAGCCAAGATCAGGGCCCGAATGAAAAACTGTTTTTT
>TRBV28|TRBJ1-5|few|NA
CASSLFVRPQHF
TGTGCCAGCAGTTTATTCGTGAGGCCCCAGCATTTT
>TRBV5-6|TRBJ2-6|NA|NA
CASSQGFDSSSGANVLTF
TGTGCCAGCAGCCAGGGGTTCGACTCGAGCTCTGGGGCCAACGTCCTGACTTTC
>TRBV30|TRBJ1-5|NA|NA
CAWSQGTQPQHF
TGTGCCTGGAGTCAGGGGACTCAGCCCCAGCATTTT
>TRBV29-1|TRBJ2-1|NA|NA
CSVEQGGEQFF
TGCAGCGTTGAACAGGGGGGAGAGCAGTTCTTC
>TRBV7-2|TRBJ2-3|NA|TRBD2
CASSLFSGGAIDTQYF
TGTGCCAGCAGCTTATTTAGCGGGGGGGCGATAGATACGCAGTATTTT
>TRBV19|TRBJ1-1|NA|NA
CASSRQQGIAFF
TGTGCCAGTAGCCGACAACAGGGTATCGCTTTCTTT
>TRBV7-2|TRBJ2-5|NA|NA
CASSLGSPYSRGQETQYF
TGTGCCAGCAGCTTAGGGTCCCCCTATAGTAGGGGCCAAGAGACCCAGTACTTC
>TRBV7-8|TRBJ2-1|NA|NA
CASSPLETYNEQFF
TGTGCCAGCAGCCCCCTCGAAACATACAATGAGCAGTTCTTC
>TRBV7-8|TRBJ2-1|NA|NA
CASSLVRQLSYNEQFF
TGTGCCAGCAGCTTAGTACGACAGCTCTCCTACAATGAGCAGTTCTTC
>TRBV28|TRBJ1-1|NA|TRBD1
CASSLLPGTGGQAFF
TGTGCCAGCAGTTTATTACCCGGGACAGGGGGCCAGGCTTTCTTT
>TRBV9|TRBJ1-6|NA|NA
CASSVDLQGTSSPLHF
TGTGCCAGCAGCGTAGACCTACAGGGTACGAGTTCACCCCTCCACTTT
>TRBV5-4|TRBJ2-1|once|NA
CASSLAVDRNEQFF
TGTGCCAGCAGCTTGGCGGTAGATCGGAATGAGCAGTTCTTC
>TRBV7-2|TRBJ2-2|NA|NA
CAGSVYRAGELFF
TGTGCCGGCAGCGTCTACAGGGCCGGGGAGCTGTTTTTT
>TRBV4-2|TRBJ2-6|NA|TRBD1
CASSRRDRDASGANVLTF
TGTGCCAGCAGCCGCCGGGACAGGGATGCCTCTGGGGCCAACGTCCTGACTTTC
>TRBV6-2/TRBV6-3|TRBJ1-6|NA|TRBD1
CASSFLTGVNSPLHF
TGTGCCAGCAGTTTTCTCACAGGGGTTAATTCACCCCTCCACTTT
>TRBV3-1/TRBV3-2|TRBJ2-1|NA|NA
CASSQDTAPNNEQFF
TGTGCCAGCAGCCAAGACACAGCCCCTAACAATGAGCAGTTCTTC
>TRBV28|TRBJ1-1|NA|TRBD1
CASRGQTNTEAFF
TGTGCCAGCAGGGGACAGACTAACACTGAAGCTTTCTTT
>TRBV7-3|TRBJ2-1|NA|TRBD1
CASSRTGVGYNEQFF
TGTGCCAGCAGTCGTACAGGGGTCGGCTACAATGAGCAGTTCTTC
>TRBV28|TRBJ1-2|NA|NA
CASSFIEERRYGYTF
TGTGCCAGCAGTTTTATCGAAGAGCGGCGCTATGGCTACACCTTC
>TRBV12-3/TRBV12-4|TRBJ2-5|NA|NA
CASRMASATQYF
TGTGCCAGCAGAATGGCCTCTGCGACCCAGTACTTC
>TRBV15|TRBJ1-1|NA|TRBD1
CATSRPTGMGTEAFF
TGTGCCACCAGCAGACCGACAGGGATGGGCACTGAAGCTTTCTTT
>TRBV15|TRBJ2-2|NA|NA
CATKAGFIGTGELFF
TGTGCCACCAAGGCAGGGTTCATAGGCACCGGGGAGCTGTTTTTT
>TRBV5-1|TRBJ2-1|NA|TRBD2
CASSLEVGGRNEQFF
TGTGCCAGCAGCTTGGAGGTGGGCGGGAGGAATGAGCAGTTCTTC
>TRBV28|TRBJ1-6|NA|NA
CASSLPFNSPLHF
TGTGCCAGCAGTTTACCTTTTAATTCACCCCTCCACTTT
>TRBV7-2|TRBJ2-7|NA|NA
CASSLNVRVSSYEQYF
TGTGCCAGCAGCTTAAATGTCAGGGTAAGCTCCTACGAGCAGTACTTC
>TRBV19|TRBJ2-5|NA|TRBD1
CASSNSGTGRETQYF
TGTGCCAGTAGTAATTCCGGGACAGGGAGAGAGACCCAGTACTTC
>TRBV5-1|TRBJ2-5|once|TRBD2
CASSFRGGETQYF
TGTGCCAGCAGCTTTCGGGGGGGAGAGACCCAGTACTTC
>TRBV11-2|TRBJ1-2|NA|NA
CASSLVAGGGYGYTF
TGTGCCAGCAGCTTAGTGGCAGGCGGGGGGTATGGCTACACCTTC
>TRBV10-3|TRBJ1-2|NA|TRBD1
CAISEWTGSSNYGYTF
TGTGCCATCAGTGAGTGGACAGGATCATCTAACTATGGCTACACCTTC
>TRBV5-5|TRBJ1-1|NA|NA
CASSRREANTEAFF
TGTGCCAGCAGCCGCCGGGAGGCGAACACTGAAGCTTTCTTT
>TRBV28|TRBJ1-3|NA|NA
CASSKTGRLGNTIYF
TGTGCCAGCAGCAAGACAGGCCGATTGGGAAACACCATATATTTT